These 10 T cell receptor beta chains share one sample of origin, sequenced in a study of T cell repertoires in cytomegalovirus infection (dated by TCRdb to about 2019). The sample was run on an Illumina HiSeq 1500. Using fastp at Q25 and MiXCR, TCRdb reprocessed the public reads and kept productive beta chains. Every entry covers one CDR3 protein and lists the most common genes and DNA from its rows. Present in this sample are about 150,000 distinct CDR3 sequences, 20% to 30% of which were seen just once. The ten top clones hold over 9.5% of the sample. Source material: PBMCs. The origin of the receptors is a human donor in good health (CMV status not recorded). Some clones in this sample may be carry-over from other donors' samples.

The rearrangement uses TRBV23-1 and TRBJ2-3; D might be TRBD2 (5 bases). TRBV23-1 belongs to the ORF category, with a function that is uncertain. This CDR3 spans 16 amino acids. V shed 0 bases and J shed 1 base, with 11 bases lying between them. The CDR3 DNA reads as TGCGCCAGCAGTCAATCGAGGGATAGCGGCACAGATACGCAGTATTTT. Translated, it gives CASSQSRDSGTDTQYF.

V is TRBV7-6 and J is TRBJ1-4; 7 positions match TRBD1. Looked up from germline, CDR1 is SGHVS and CDR2 is FNYEAQ. The CDR3 is 14 residues long. With 3 bases clipped from V and 6 bases from J, the junction kept 4 bases outside the gene matches. The CDR3 loop reads CASSLGTAHEKLFF. The DNA for the CDR3 is TGTGCCAGCAGCTTGGGGACAGCCCATGAAAAACTGTTTTTT.

This clonotype was seen more than once but under ten times. It may be a read error: a sequence one base away is much more abundant. The rearrangement links TRBV12-3 or TRBV12-4 to TRBJ2-2; 10 nucleotides match TRBD1. The CDR3 length is 15 residues. CDR3 protein: CVSRTGGANTGELFF. The CDR3 DNA reads TGTGTCAGCAGGACAGGGGGGGCGAACACCGGGGAGCTGTTTTTT.

This clonotype has only a few counts. The chain uses TRBV14 and TRBJ2-1; 10 bases line up with TRBD2. V was pared by 4 bases and J by 8 bases, with 11 bases of the junction left unmatched. CDR3 size: 16 residues. The germline CDR1 and CDR2 sequences are SGHDN and FVKESK. CDR3 region: CASSLFSGRARDEQFF. The CDR3 region has the DNA TGTGCCAGCAGCCTTTTCAGCGGGAGGGCCAGAGATGAGCAGTTCTTC.

The chain joins TRBV12-3 or TRBV12-4 to TRBJ1-2; D call uncertain. V was trimmed by 7 bases and J by 4 bases, leaving 19 bases between them. The CDR3 has 15 residues. CDR3 sequence: CASTQTRRPLYGYTF. The CDR3 region has the DNA TGTGCCAGCACCCAAACCCGCAGGCCCCTCTATGGCTACACCTTC.

This clonotype was detected only a few times. The CDR3 DNA follows: TGTGCCAGCAGCTTGGGGGACAGGGGAATATTCTCCTACAATGAGCAGTTCTTC. Encoded protein: CASSLGDRGIFSYNEQFF. The chain combines TRBV12-3 or TRBV12-4 with TRBJ2-1, with 10 nucleotides matching TRBD1. This CDR3 contains 18 residues. The V gene end was trimmed by 6 bases and the J gene end by 0 bases; junction bases not matched to a gene: 11.

This clonotype showed up just once. This could be a read error, since a much larger clone is one nucleotide away. In DNA form, the CDR3 reads TGTGCCAGCAGTGAACGGGGACTAGCGTATGGTGAGCAGTTCTTC. This codes for CASSERGLAYGEQFF. This sequence joins TRBV6-1 and TRBJ2-1; 10 nucleotides line up with TRBD2. CDR1 is MNHNS, CDR2 SASEGT, per germline. The junction had 7 bases not matched to a gene; V was cut back by 2 bases and J by 9 bases. The CDR3 runs 15 residues.

The CDR3 DNA follows: TGCAGTGCGCCGACTAACTCTGGGGCCAACGTCCTGACTTTC. Amino acids: CSAPTNSGANVLTF. The chain joins TRBV20-1 to TRBJ2-6, with D tentatively TRBD2 (5 bases). V was trimmed by 6 bases and J by 0 bases, leaving 9 bases between them. There are 14 residues in the CDR3. Germline-derived CDR1 and CDR2 are DFQATT and SNEGSKA (reference sequence).

The chain is built from TRBV15 and TRBJ1-5; D is unresolved. Trimming took off 8 bases at V and 4 bases at J, with 9 bases between the two ends. The germline gives CDR1 LNHNV, CDR2 YYDKDF (reference sequence). The CDR3 contains 12 residues. CDR3 nucleotides: TGTGCCACCGCAGAACCGAATCAGCCCCAGCATTTT. It specifies CATAEPNQPQHF.

V and J are TRBV19 and TRBJ1-2; D unresolved. V lost 3 bases, J lost 8 bases, and 16 bases lay in between. The CDR3 runs 14 residues. CDR1 LNHDA and CDR2 SQIVND come from the germline V gene (reference sequence). The CDR3 region has the DNA TGTGCCAGTAGTATGCTGGTCGACTCGATGGGCTACACCTTC. Encoded protein: CASSMLVDSMGYTF.